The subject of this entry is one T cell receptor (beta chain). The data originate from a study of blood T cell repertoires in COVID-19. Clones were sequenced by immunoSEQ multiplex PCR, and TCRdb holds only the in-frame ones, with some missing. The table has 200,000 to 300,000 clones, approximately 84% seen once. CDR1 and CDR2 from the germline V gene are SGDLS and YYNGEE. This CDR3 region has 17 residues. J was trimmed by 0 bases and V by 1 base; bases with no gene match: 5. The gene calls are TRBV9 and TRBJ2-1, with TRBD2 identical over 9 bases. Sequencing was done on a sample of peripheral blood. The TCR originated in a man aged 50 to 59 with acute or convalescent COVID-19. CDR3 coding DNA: TGTGCCAGCAGCGTACTAGCGGGGCCTCGCTCCTACAATGAGCAGTTCTTC. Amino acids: CASSVLAGPRSYNEQFF.